The rows below give T cell receptor beta chains drawn from one sample of a study of OX40 agonist ivuxolimab in advanced cancers. Generated by immunoSEQ multiplex PCR, the TCRdb table keeps only in-frame clones and is missing some. The sample lists about 72,000 clones, 81% occurring once. This material consisted of CD4+ or CD8+ T cells sorted from blood, taken in a trial of the OX40 agonist ivuxolimab. These receptors were collected from an adult with an advanced solid tumor such as melanoma, head and neck, liver or kidney cancer. Both conserved end residues are part of each CDR3.

v_gene: TRBV7-6; CDR3aa: CASSLALVSSGPYNEQFF
v_gene: TRBV15; CDR3aa: CATSRGGADPAFF
v_gene: TRBV11-1; CDR3aa: CASSLTVLNTGELFF
v_gene: TRBV30; CDR3aa: CAWSVGGVRELFF
v_gene: TRBV11-3; CDR3aa: CASSLGVAGGDEQFF
v_gene: TRBV18; CDR3aa: CASSTDRNTEAFF
v_gene: TRBV5-1; CDR3aa: CASSLAPSGGTETQYF
v_gene: TRBV19; CDR3aa: CATKGAGSSYEQYF
v_gene: TRBV6-5; CDR3aa: CASNSRDRGTDTQYF
v_gene: TRBV7-2; CDR3aa: CASRPDEAGSSYEQYF
v_gene: TRBV7-2; CDR3aa: CASSLVGGPEKLFF
v_gene: TRBV2; CDR3aa: CASQVRENTEAFF
v_gene: TRBV5-1; CDR3aa: CASRPGQVDSPLHF
v_gene: TRBV6-6; CDR3aa: CASSYSGAVNTEAFF
v_gene: TRBV19; CDR3aa: CATRTSGAPSAQYF
v_gene: TRBV5-8; CDR3aa: CASTEGTGDYHGYTF
v_gene: TRBV5-6; CDR3aa: CASSLAGFSGNTIYF
v_gene: TRBV7-3; CDR3aa: CASSPTSSFVGGELFF
v_gene: TRBV5-6; CDR3aa: CASSQWVGKNQPQHF
v_gene: TRBV20-1; CDR3aa: CSALGRGEQFF
v_gene: TRBV18; CDR3aa: CASSYGTNEKLFF
v_gene: TRBV27; CDR3aa: CASSLVGTGLSYEQYF
v_gene: TRBV9; CDR3aa: CASSVASLAQETQYF
v_gene: TRBV2; CDR3aa: CASSEEFRTLHF
v_gene: TRBV27; CDR3aa: CASRHGTYEQYF
v_gene: TRBV6-6; CDR3aa: CASNSRDRGTDTQYF
v_gene: TRBV10-3; CDR3aa: CAISANRNTEAFF
v_gene: TRBV21-1; CDR3aa: CASPTLRETYSNQPQHF
v_gene: TRBV6-6; CDR3aa: CASSSNEKQQFF
v_gene: TRBV5-1; CDR3aa: CARTPGTKNTEAFF
v_gene: TRBV5-1; CDR3aa: CASSNTGQGSTEAFF
v_gene: TRBV10-2; CDR3aa: CASRAGTRRVEQYF
v_gene: TRBV9; CDR3aa: CASSVAGQGASDTQYF
v_gene: TRBV4-2; CDR3aa: CASSQDSIPGSYNEQFF
v_gene: TRBV6-5; CDR3aa: CASSPGSTGGEKLFF
v_gene: TRBV28; CDR3aa: CASSRGQGREKLFF
v_gene: TRBV7-3; CDR3aa: CASSLIAGGSTDTQYF
v_gene: TRBV7-6; CDR3aa: CASSPIRGELFF
v_gene: TRBV2; CDR3aa: CASSGTRANTEAFF
v_gene: TRBV5-4; CDR3aa: CASSSGQGLNTGELFF
v_gene: TRBV10-1; CDR3aa: CASSEGSTYNSPLHF
v_gene: TRBV10-3; CDR3aa: CAISEPGTSGSQETQYF
v_gene: TRBV11-3; CDR3aa: CASSPTTGDEQFF
v_gene: TRBV21-1; CDR3aa: CASSRREGTEAFF
v_gene: TRBV7-8; CDR3aa: CASSQLAGGGNEQFF